One and the same sample provided the 22 T cell receptor beta chains below, sequenced in a study of cytomegalovirus exposure and HLA in healthy donors. PCR involved 60 Vbeta and 13 Jbeta primers. Libraries were prepared by immunoSEQ multiplex PCR; TCRdb keeps only in-frame clonotypes and omits some of them. The sample has around 130,000 clones; roughly 88% are singletons. The source material was PBMCs. The source is a woman aged 40 to 50 in good health and CMV-seronegative.

The chain employs TRBV10-2 and TRBJ1-5, with TRBD1 matching over 8 bases. Germline loops: CDR1 WSHSY, CDR2 SAAADI. V trimming: 7 bases; J trimming: 6 bases; junction bases outside the gene matches: 5. This CDR3 is 13 amino acids long. For the CDR3, the DNA is TGCGCCAGCACAGGACAGGGATCTCAGCCCCAGCATTTT. Its translation: CASTGQGSQPQHF.

V and J are TRBV9 and TRBJ2-1; 9 bases map to TRBD1. Germline trimming cut 6 bases from V and 1 base from J; bases unmatched to any gene: 8. CDR1 and CDR2 from the germline V gene are SGDLS and YYNGEE. The CDR3 covers 16 residues. CDR3 in amino acids: CASKAGTGPSYNEQFF. CDR3 bases: TGTGCCAGCAAGGCGGGGACAGGGCCTTCCTACAATGAGCAGTTCTTC.

V gene TRBV21-1 combines with J gene TRBJ2-1; TRBD2 reflects the table's D call only, with no check against the DNA. TRBV21-1 is a pseudogene segment. The CDR3 runs 21 residues. CDR3 amino acids: CASSKSDVGLAGGSSYNEQFF. CDR3 coding DNA: TGTGCCAGCAGCAAAAGCGATGTGGGACTAGCGGGAGGGAGCTCCTACAATGAGCAGTTCTTC.

Only a few counts were recorded for this clone. V is TRBV5-4 and J is TRBJ1-2; a weak D match, TRBD1 (6 bases). The CDR3 loop spans 16 amino acids. CDR1 and CDR2 (germline): SGHNT, YYREEE (reference sequence). V was pared by 3 bases and J by 2 bases, with 17 bases between. The CDR3, as DNA: TGTGCCAGCAGCTGGGGGATAGGGGGTATAAACTATGGCTACACCTTC. This translates into CASSWGIGGINYGYTF.

The chain joins TRBV11-3 to TRBJ2-7; TRBD1 matches 7 bases. The CDR3 is 14 residues long. The V and J ends lost 5 bases and 5 bases, in that order; junction bases with no gene match: 9. Germline assignment: CDR1 SGHNT and CDR2 YENEEA. CDR3 nucleotide sequence: TGTGCCAGCAGCAATGACAGGGTCCCCCACGAGCAGTACTTC. Translating it yields CASSNDRVPHEQYF.

This clone was recorded a few times. This sequence joins TRBV28 and TRBJ2-7, with 7 bases matching TRBD2. The CDR3 totals 14 residues. The germline gives CDR1 MDHEN, CDR2 SYDVKM. The junction had 5 bases not matched to a gene; V was cut back by 2 bases and J by 4 bases. CDR3 in amino acids: CASSLAGASYEQYF. As DNA, the CDR3 is TGTGCCAGCAGTTTAGCGGGAGCTTCGTACGAGCAGTACTTC.

The V gene is TRBV2, the J gene TRBJ1-3, with D perhaps TRBD1 (5 bases). From germline, CDR1 is SNHLY and CDR2 FYNNEI. V was pared by 6 bases and J by 0 bases, with 12 bases between. The CDR3 is 15 residues long. CDR3 in amino acids: CASRGGTISGNTIYF. In DNA form, the CDR3 reads TGTGCCAGCAGGGGGGGGACCATCTCTGGAAACACCATATATTTT.

This chain connects TRBV27 to TRBJ2-2; maybe TRBD2 (6 bases). The germline V gene encodes CDR1 MNHEY and CDR2 SMNVEV (reference sequence). Trimming removed 1 base at V and 0 bases at J, with 12 bases between. The CDR3 is 17 residues long. The CDR3 is CASSLFGGPANTGELFF. DNA of the CDR3: TGTGCCAGCAGTTTATTCGGAGGGCCCGCGAACACCGGGGAGCTGTTTTTT.

This sequence joins TRBV12-1 and TRBJ1-4; the D segment call TRBD1 is taken from the table without a DNA check. TRBV12-1 is flagged as a pseudogene. The CDR3 runs to 17 residues. The CDR3 nucleotides read TGTGCCAGCAGCTTTCCTCAGGGGGCTGGGACTAATGAAAAACTGTTTTTT. Translation gives CASSFPQGAGTNEKLFF.

The CDR3 nucleotides read TGCGCCAGCAGCCCAGGGGCCTCTAATGAAAAACTGTTTTTT. This translates into CASSPGASNEKLFF. The rearrangement uses TRBV5-1 and TRBJ1-4; D is perhaps TRBD1 (6 bases). V shed 4 bases and J shed 3 bases, with 10 bases lying between them. The germline CDR1 and CDR2 sequences are SGHRS and YFSETQ. There are 14 residues in the CDR3.

The chain couples TRBV7-9 to TRBJ2-7; no clear D gene. The CDR3 spans 11 residues. Per the germline V gene, CDR1 is SEHNR and CDR2 is FQNEAQ (reference sequence). V lost 3 bases and J lost 4, with 4 bases in between. CDR3 nucleotides: TGTGCCAGCAGCTTGTCATACGAGCAGTACTTC. This encodes CASSLSYEQYF.

The J gene is TRBJ2-3, the V gene TRBV5-1, with 8 bases lining up with TRBD2. CDR1 SGHRS and CDR2 YFSETQ come from the germline V gene. CDR3 size: 14 residues. V lost 0 bases to trimming and J lost 5 bases; unmatched junction nucleotides: 2. This chain's CDR3 is CASSLGAGVDTQYF. The CDR3 DNA reads TGCGCCAGCAGCTTGGGAGCGGGAGTAGATACGCAGTATTTT.

The chain combines TRBV19 with TRBJ1-2, with D perhaps TRBD1 (5 bases). Trimming took 5 bases from V and 3 from J, leaving 10 bases between them. From germline, CDR1 is LNHDA and CDR2 SQIVND (reference sequence). The CDR3 totals 13 residues. The CDR3 loop is CASSSGKDYGYTF. The DNA of the CDR3 is TGTGCCAGTAGTTCAGGGAAGGACTATGGCTACACCTTC.

The chain uses TRBV9 and TRBJ2-7; D gene uncertain. The CDR3 loop spans 16 amino acids. CDR1 is SGDLS, CDR2 YYNGEE, per germline. Trimming pared 2 bases from V and 6 bases from J, leaving 21 bases between. The CDR3 DNA is TGTGCCAGCAGCGTTGCTAGATCCTCATCGGTCGGCGAGCAGTACTTC. This translates into CASSVARSSSVGEQYF.

The chain links TRBV6-5 to TRBJ2-5; 7 positions agree with TRBD2. The J segment lost 4 bases and the V segment lost 3 bases, leaving 5 bases of the junction unmatched. Germline lookup yields CDR1 MNHEY and CDR2 SVGAGI. CDR3 length: 14 amino acids. DNA for the CDR3: TGTGCCAGCAGTTATGAGGGAGGGCCAGAGACCCAGTACTTC. This sequence encodes CASSYEGGPETQYF.

This chain connects TRBV28 to TRBJ1-1; D is unclear. V gave up 2 bases and J gave up 11 bases, with 12 bases separating them. This CDR3 contains 12 residues. Germline V gene sequence: CDR1 MDHEN, CDR2 SYDVKM. Here the CDR3 reads CASSLRVSEAFF. CDR3 nucleotides: TGTGCCAGCAGTTTACGGGTCTCAGAGGCTTTCTTT.

The chain employs TRBV7-2 and TRBJ2-5, with unresolved D. V lost 5 bases to trimming and J lost 1 base, with 11 bases between them. Germline loops: CDR1 SGHTA, CDR2 FQGNSA. The CDR3 spans 14 residues. CDR3 amino acids: CASSPRWSQETQYF. Written as DNA, the CDR3 is TGTGCCAGCAGCCCCAGATGGTCCCAAGAGACCCAGTACTTC.

The gene calls are TRBV5-5 and TRBJ1-5; 8 nucleotides line up with TRBD1. The V segment lost 2 bases and the J segment 5 bases; nucleotides outside the gene matches: 6. The germline V gene has CDR1 SGHKS and CDR2 YYEKEE (reference sequence). This CDR3 is 15 amino acids long. CDR3 coding DNA: TGTGCCAGCAGCTTTGCGGCAGGGGGCGATCAGCCCCAGCATTTT. This codes for CASSFAAGGDQPQHF.

The rearrangement uses TRBV5-4 and TRBJ1-2; D remains ambiguous. CDR1 is SGHNT, CDR2 YYREEE, per germline (reference sequence). The CDR3 runs 15 residues. Trimming took off 0 bases at V and 0 bases at J, with 9 bases between the two ends. The CDR3 DNA reads as TGTGCCAGCAGCTTGGCGAGCGTCGCTAACTATGGCTACACCTTC. It specifies CASSLASVANYGYTF.

This chain joins TRBV27 and TRBJ2-3, with D tentatively TRBD2 (5 bases). V was cut by 5 bases and J by 2 bases, with 11 bases left in between. CDR1 and CDR2 from the germline V gene are MNHEY and SMNVEV (reference sequence). CDR3 length equals 14 residues. DNA of the CDR3: TGTGCCAGCAGTAACCGGGAATTCACAGATACGCAGTATTTT. Protein product: CASSNREFTDTQYF.

The chain recombines TRBV6-5 with TRBJ2-5; 8 bases line up with TRBD2. Germline loops: CDR1 MNHEY, CDR2 SVGAGI. Trimming took 1 base from V and 5 from J; bases not matched to a gene: 6. This CDR3 is 15 amino acids long. The DNA of the CDR3 is TGTGCCAGCAGTTACTACCCGGGAGGGGGGGAGACCCAGTACTTC. It encodes CASSYYPGGGETQYF.

This clone was seen just once. The rearrangement links TRBV28 to TRBJ1-1; unclear D gene. Trimming left V 8 bases short and J 6 bases short, with 19 bases between. CDR3 length: 14 amino acids. In germline, CDR1 is MDHEN, CDR2 SYDVKM. Here the CDR3 DNA reads TGTGCCAGCGCCACCCCGGGAATGGCGGCTGAAGCTTTCTTT. Its translation: CASATPGMAAEAFF.